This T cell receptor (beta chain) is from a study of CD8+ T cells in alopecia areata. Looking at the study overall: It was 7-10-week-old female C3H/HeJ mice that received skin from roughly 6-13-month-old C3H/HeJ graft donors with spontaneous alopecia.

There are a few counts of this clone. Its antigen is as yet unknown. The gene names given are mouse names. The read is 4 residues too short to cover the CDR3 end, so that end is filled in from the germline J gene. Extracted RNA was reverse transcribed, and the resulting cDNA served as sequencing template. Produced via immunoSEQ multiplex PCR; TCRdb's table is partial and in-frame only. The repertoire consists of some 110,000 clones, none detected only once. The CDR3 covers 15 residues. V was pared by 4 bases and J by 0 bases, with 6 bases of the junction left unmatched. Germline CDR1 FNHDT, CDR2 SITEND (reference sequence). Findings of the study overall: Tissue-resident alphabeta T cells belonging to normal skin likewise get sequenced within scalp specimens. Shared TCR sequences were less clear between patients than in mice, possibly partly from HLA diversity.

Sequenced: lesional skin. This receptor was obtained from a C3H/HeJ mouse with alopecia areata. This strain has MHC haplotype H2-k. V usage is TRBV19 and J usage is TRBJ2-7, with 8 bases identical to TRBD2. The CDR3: CASSQDWGRSYEQYF. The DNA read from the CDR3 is TGTGCCAGCAGTCAAGACTGGGGCCGCTCCTAT.